This TCR beta chain was captured by sequencing in a study of OX40 agonist ivuxolimab in advanced cancers. Profiled with immunoSEQ multiplex PCR; TCRdb holds only in-frame clones, not every one. Here the sample spans roughly 80,000 clones, roughly 91% being singletons. This CDR3 contains 12 residues. Losses at the gene ends were 6 bases for V and 8 bases for J; bases not matched to a gene: 0. CDR1 SNHLY and CDR2 FYNNEI come from the germline V gene. The TCR was taken from an adult with an advanced solid tumor such as melanoma, head and neck, liver or kidney cancer. This rearrangement joins TRBV2 to TRBJ1-4, with 10 bases matching TRBD1. Here the sequenced sample was CD4+ or CD8+ T cells sorted from blood, taken in a trial of the OX40 agonist ivuxolimab. CDR3: CASRDRGEKLFF. The CDR3 DNA follows: TGTGCCAGCAGGGACAGGGGGGAAAAACTGTTTTTT.